This T cell receptor beta chain was found in a study of read filtering for tumor transcriptome and immune sequencing. The library was built from around 380 ng RNA with molecular barcoded adaptors for alpha/delta and beta/gamma chains. TCRdb passed the reads through MiXCR, listing each CDR3 protein once. The sample yields roughly 82,000 distinct CDR3 sequences, 10% to 15% seen once. The V and J ends lost 8 bases and 5 bases respectively, with 13 bases between them. Germline CDR1 is MNHEY and CDR2 is SVGEGT. CDR3 length equals 13 residues. The specimen was a population of CD138-negative cells sorted from bone marrow. The TCR comes from a donor over 35 with multiple myeloma. The V call is TRBV6-2 or TRBV6-3, the J call TRBJ2-1; possibly TRBD2 for D (5 bases). CDR3 in amino acids: CASRGGSHNEQFF. In nucleotides, the CDR3 is TGTGCCAGCCGGGGTGGTTCCCACAATGAGCAGTTCTTC.